Shown below are 32 T cell receptor beta chains from a single sample sequenced in a study of T cells after yellow fever vaccination. TCRdb called the 5' RACE reads again in MiXCR, with one record for every CDR3 protein. The sample holds 350,000 to 550,000 distinct CDR3 sequences, 18% seen once. The material was PBMCs, obtained before the yellow fever booster vaccination. Receptors were obtained from a man aged 18 to 30 who received the YFV17D yellow fever vaccine.

This clonotype has more than one count but fewer than ten. The chain has TRBV6-6 and TRBJ2-7; TRBD1 matches 8 bases. Germline V gene sequence: CDR1 MNHNY, CDR2 SVGAGI (reference sequence). Trimming took 5 bases from V and 4 from J; bases not matched to a gene: 1. The CDR3 runs to 12 residues. CDR3 DNA sequence: TGTGCCAGCAGTCGGGACAGGTACGAGCAGTACGTC. Residues: CASSRDRYEQYV.

There are a few counts of this clonotype. CDR3 region: CSARKRTGQTYPTGELFF. CDR3 bases: TGCAGTGCTAGGAAAAGGACAGGGCAAACCTACCCTACCGGGGAGCTGTTTTTT. The gene calls are TRBV20-1 and TRBJ2-2; 8 bases line up with TRBD1. Looked up from germline, CDR1 is DFQATT and CDR2 is SNEGSKA (reference sequence). The V gene end was trimmed by 3 bases and the J gene end by 5 bases; junction bases not matched to a gene: 17. The CDR3 sequence is 18 residues long.

The chain employs TRBV7-2 and TRBJ2-7; possible D gene TRBD1, 5 bases. The CDR3 extends over 14 amino acids. From germline, CDR1 is SGHTA and CDR2 FQGNSA. Deletions cut 0 bases from V and 6 bases from J, with 12 bases between. The CDR3 is CASSLAVRAGEQYV. CDR3 nucleotide sequence: TGTGCCAGCAGCTTAGCGGTCAGGGCTGGCGAGCAGTACGTC.

This chain uses TRBV6-5 with TRBJ2-2; D unresolved. This CDR3 region has 15 residues. The germline V gene has CDR1 MNHEY and CDR2 SVGAGI. Trimming removed 0 bases at V and 4 bases at J, with 9 bases between. The CDR3 sequence: CASSYSPTATGELFF. As DNA, the CDR3 is TGTGCCAGCAGTTACTCCCCTACTGCCACCGGGGAGCTGTTTTTT.

CDR3 loop: CASSPGPESPLHF. The DNA of the CDR3 is TGTGCCAGCAGCCCGGGACCTGAATCACCCCTCCACTTT. The chain combines TRBV7-3 with TRBJ1-6; tentatively, D is TRBD1 (5 bases). The CDR3 contains 13 residues. V gave up 5 bases and J gave up 10 bases, with 12 bases separating them. Germline V gene data show CDR1 as SGHTA and CDR2 as FQGTGA.

The chain joins TRBV5-1 to TRBJ2-7; TRBD1 matches at 9 bases. In germline, CDR1 is SGHRS, CDR2 YFSETQ. This CDR3 contains 15 residues. Trimming removed 4 bases from V and 3 bases from J; junction bases left unmatched: 8. CDR3 coding DNA: TGCGCCAGCAGCCCGGACGGGACAGGGAGCTACGAGCAGTACGTC. Amino acid sequence: CASSPDGTGSYEQYV.

This clonotype has more than one count but fewer than ten. The chain joins TRBV2 to TRBJ2-3; TRBD2 agrees at 7 bases. The length of the CDR3 is 14 residues. CDR1 and CDR2 (germline): SNHLY, FYNNEI. J lost 6 bases, V lost 7 bases, and 10 bases had no gene match. The CDR3 protein is CASTDWGRADTQYF. CDR3 bases: TGTGCCAGCACCGACTGGGGGAGGGCGGATACGCAGTATTTT.

A few counts support this clonotype. The CDR3 DNA reads TGCAGTGCTCCTCGACCTCAGGGGGGTACTGAAGCTTTCTTT. Translation: CSAPRPQGGTEAFF. The gene calls are TRBV20-1 and TRBJ1-1; 7 nucleotides agree with TRBD1. The CDR3 has 14 residues. V shed 5 bases and J 5 bases; nucleotides not matched to a gene: 11. CDR1 is DFQATT, CDR2 SNEGSKA, per germline (reference sequence).

V and J are TRBV4-3 and TRBJ1-2; weak D call: TRBD1 (6 bases). There are 16 residues in the CDR3. With 0 bases removed from V and 8 bases from J, the gap between germline ends came to 19 bases. Per germline, CDR1 LGHNA and CDR2 YSLEER. Here the CDR3 DNA reads TGCGCCAGCAGCCAAGATAGGTCCGGAACAGGGCAAGGCTACACCTTC. Translated, it gives CASSQDRSGTGQGYTF.

This chain joins TRBV12-3 or TRBV12-4 and TRBJ2-2, with D possibly being TRBD1 (5 bases). The CDR3 consists of 14 residues. V shed 7 bases and J shed 4 bases, with 13 bases lying between them. This chain's CDR3 is CASKLGRRTGELFF. CDR3 in DNA: TGTGCCAGCAAACTGGGGCGCCGCACCGGGGAGCTGTTTTTT.

The chain links TRBV4-2 to TRBJ2-5; D possibly corresponds to TRBD2 (6 bases). The V end lost 1 base, the J end lost 2 bases, and 14 bases lay between the germline ends. CDR1 is LGHNA and CDR2 is YNFKEQ in the germline V gene. The CDR3 is 16 residues long. This CDR3 is CASSQAAGQIQETQYF. Written as DNA, the CDR3 is TGTGCCAGCAGCCAAGCGGCGGGGCAGATTCAAGAGACCCAGTACTTC.

This clonotype was seen more than once but under ten times. V is TRBV9 and J is TRBJ1-2; 7 bases agree with TRBD1. Germline V gene sequence: CDR1 SGDLS, CDR2 YYNGEE. The CDR3 length is 13 residues. V shed 2 bases, J shed 9 bases, and the junction held 7 bases outside the gene matches. CDR3 sequence reads: CASSVATGASYTF. CDR3 bases: TGTGCCAGCAGCGTTGCAACAGGGGCGAGCTACACCTTC.

The chain combines TRBV20-1 with TRBJ1-4; 9 nucleotides match TRBD1. J was trimmed by 5 bases and V by 3 bases; bases with no gene match: 7. CDR3 length: 15 residues. In germline, CDR1 is DFQATT, CDR2 SNEGSKA (reference sequence). The CDR3 loop is CSARPIGQGNEKLFF. As DNA, the CDR3 is TGCAGTGCTAGGCCCATCGGACAGGGGAATGAAAAACTGTTTTTT.

The genes are TRBV5-6 and TRBJ2-7; D is uncertain. Germline V CDR1 and CDR2: SGHDT, YYEEEE. CDR3 length: 13 residues. Trimming left V 1 base short and J 4 bases short, with 9 bases between. DNA for the CDR3: TGTGCCAGCAGCTTGCCTGAACGTTACGAGCAGTACGTC. Translation: CASSLPERYEQYV.

The table lists this clonotype with a few counts. The gene calls are TRBV6-2 or TRBV6-3 and TRBJ1-1; possible D gene TRBD1, 6 bases. CDR1 MNHEY and CDR2 SVGEGT come from the germline V gene. The CDR3 sequence is 13 residues long. With 6 bases removed from V and 4 bases from J, the gap between germline ends came to 12 bases. CDR3 residues: CASRARGGTEAFF. The CDR3 DNA follows: TGTGCCAGCAGGGCCAGGGGTGGCACTGAAGCTTTCTTT.

This clonotype occurred many times. The gene calls are TRBV11-2 and TRBJ2-4; the D gene is possibly TRBD2 (5 bases). V was pared by 0 bases and J by 9 bases, with 15 bases between. CDR3 length equals 15 residues. CDR1 is SGHAT and CDR2 is FQNNGV in the germline V gene. CDR3 amino acids: CASSLDLYQRRIQYF. CDR3 in DNA: TGTGCCAGCAGCTTAGATCTGTACCAGCGGCGCATTCAGTACTTC.

This clonotype was seen a few times. The V gene is TRBV20-1, the J gene TRBJ1-2; no definite D call. Germline V gives CDR1 DFQATT, CDR2 SNEGSKA (reference sequence). Trimming took 6 bases from V and 1 from J, leaving 9 bases between them. The CDR3 length is 12 residues. CDR3 in amino acids: CSAQTSNYGYTF. The CDR3 region has the DNA TGCAGTGCCCAGACCAGTAACTATGGCTACACCTTC.

This chain links TRBV18 with TRBJ2-5, with D maybe TRBD2 (5 bases). Germline V CDR1 and CDR2: KGHSH, LQKENI. CDR3 length: 12 residues. The ends were cut back, 3 bases at V and 5 bases at J, with 7 bases in the middle. The CDR3 region has the DNA TGTGCCAGCTCACCTAGCGATGAGACCCAGTACTTC. It translates to CASSPSDETQYF.

This chain links TRBV27 with TRBJ1-2; no clear D gene. Germline CDR1 is MNHEY and CDR2 is SMNVEV (reference sequence). The V and J ends lost 7 bases and 2 bases respectively, with 5 bases between them. The CDR3 sequence is 11 residues long. The CDR3 DNA follows: TGTGCCAGCACCCAGAACTATGGCTACACCTTC. Translated: CASTQNYGYTF.

V gene TRBV9 combines with J gene TRBJ2-5; tentative D call: TRBD1 (6 bases). The CDR3 consists of 14 residues. Germline CDR1 reads SGDLS; CDR2 reads YYNGEE. V shed 6 bases and J shed 5 bases, with 17 bases lying between them. CDR3 protein: CASNLGAGVETQYF. DNA for the CDR3: TGTGCCAGCAACTTGGGGGCAGGTGTGGAGACCCAGTACTTC.

The sample holds a few counts of this clonotype. This chain connects TRBV5-1 to TRBJ2-1; 13 positions match TRBD2. Trimming removed 5 bases from V and 9 bases from J; junction bases left unmatched: 11. The germline V gene has CDR1 SGHRS and CDR2 YFSETQ. CDR3 length: 16 amino acids. As DNA, the CDR3 is TGCGCCAGCAGTTCGTCACTAGCGGGGGGGCCCGGTGAGCAGTTCTTC. This encodes CASSSSLAGGPGEQFF.

A word on this clonotype: A much larger clone differs by one base, so this may be a read error. This chain joins TRBV7-2 and TRBJ2-1; TRBD2 matches 10 bases. The germline V gene has CDR1 SGHTA and CDR2 FQGNSA. The CDR3 is made up of 15 amino acids. Here the CDR3 DNA reads TGTGCCAGCTGCTTTAGCGGGGGGTCCTACAATGAGCAGTTCTTC. Translation gives CASCFSGGSYNEQFF. Full variable domain (remainder filled in from reference TRBV7-2 and TRBJ2-1): GAGVSQSPSNKVTEKGKDVELRCDPISGHTALYWYRQSLGQGLEFLIYFQGNSAPDKSGLPSDRFSAERTGGSVSTLTIQRTQQEDSAVYLCASCFSGGSYNEQFFGPGTRLTVL.

This clonotype was seen a few times. The chain couples TRBV7-2 to TRBJ1-2, with no clear D. The germline gives CDR1 SGHTA, CDR2 FQGNSA. Trimming shortened V by 3 bases and J by 2 bases, and 10 bases separated the two germline ends. This CDR3 is 14 amino acids long. CDR3 region: CASSLSWANYGYTF. The DNA for the CDR3 is TGTGCCAGCAGCTTGAGTTGGGCGAACTATGGCTACACCTTC.

The chain recombines TRBV12-5 with TRBJ1-3; D perhaps matches TRBD1 (6 bases). CDR1 is LGHNT and CDR2 is FRNRAP in the germline V gene. The V end lost 2 bases, the J end lost 0 bases, and 20 bases lay between the germline ends. This CDR3 is built from 19 residues. This CDR3 reads CASGLPPGQRNSSGNTIYF. Here the CDR3 DNA reads TGTGCTAGTGGTTTGCCTCCTGGACAGAGGAATAGCTCTGGAAACACCATATATTTT.

This rearrangement joins TRBV5-1 to TRBJ2-5; D not certain. The CDR3 covers 14 residues. Germline V gene data show CDR1 as SGHRS and CDR2 as YFSETQ. V was shortened by 3 bases and J by 0 bases, with 9 bases between the two germline ends. This chain's CDR3 is CASSSDGNQETQYF. The CDR3 DNA sequence: TGCGCCAGCAGCTCGGACGGAAACCAAGAGACCCAGTACTTC.

The chain joins TRBV11-2 to TRBJ1-5; TRBD1 might be the D (5 bases). V lost 4 bases to trimming and J lost 4 bases, with 14 bases between them. This CDR3 spans 15 amino acids. The germline V gene encodes CDR1 SGHAT and CDR2 FQNNGV. DNA of the CDR3: TGTGCCAGCAGCTCAGGAATCAGGGAAAATCAGCCCCAGCATTTT. It encodes CASSSGIRENQPQHF.

The gene calls are TRBV24-1 and TRBJ2-2; no clear D. Germline V CDR1 and CDR2: KGHDR, SFDVKD. V lost 9 bases to trimming and J lost 0 bases, with 7 bases between them. The CDR3 has 13 residues. This CDR3 is CATRPANTGELFF. The DNA of the CDR3 is TGTGCCACCCGGCCAGCGAACACCGGGGAGCTGTTTTTT.

The chain recombines TRBV5-1 with TRBJ1-6, with 7 bases matching TRBD1. J was trimmed by 14 bases and V by 4 bases; bases with no gene match: 12. Per germline, CDR1 SGHRS and CDR2 YFSETQ. The CDR3 is made up of 14 amino acids. The CDR3 DNA sequence: TGCGCCAGCAGCCCCGGAGACAGGGCGTCCACCCTCCACTTT. Its translation: CASSPGDRASTLHF.

The rearrangement links TRBV20-1 to TRBJ2-3; tentatively, D is TRBD2 (5 bases). V shed 6 bases and J shed 2 bases, with 12 bases lying between them. CDR1 and CDR2 from the germline V gene are DFQATT and SNEGSKA (reference sequence). This CDR3 is built from 13 residues. CDR3 coding DNA: TGCAGTGCCGGTTCGGGGTTCACAGATACGCAGTATTTT. Translated, it gives CSAGSGFTDTQYF.

This clonotype was counted between two and nine times. The chain links TRBV29-1 to TRBJ1-1; 7 bases are shared with TRBD1. This CDR3 has 16 amino acids. V dropped 4 bases and J dropped 0; count of bases not matched to a gene: 11. Germline-derived CDR1 and CDR2 are SQVTM and ANQGSEA. CDR3 DNA sequence: TGCAGCGTTGTGGGACGGAGGGACAGAATGAACACTGAAGCTTTCTTT. It encodes CSVVGRRDRMNTEAFF.

The chain links TRBV10-3 to TRBJ2-6; D remains ambiguous. V lost 6 bases to trimming and J lost 0 bases, with 12 bases between them. CDR1 and CDR2 from the germline V gene are ENHRY and SYGVKD. This CDR3 has 16 residues. CDR3 amino acids: CAIRDTTASGANVLTF. The CDR3 DNA sequence: TGTGCCATCAGAGATACTACAGCCTCTGGGGCCAACGTCCTGACTTTC.

V usage is TRBV7-2 and J usage is TRBJ2-1; TRBD1 or TRBD2 may be the D gene (5 bases each). The V end was cut by 7 bases, the J end by 3 bases, with 16 bases between. CDR1 and CDR2 from the germline V gene are SGHTA and FQGNSA. The CDR3 length is 15 residues. The CDR3: CASIPPPGSYNEQFF. DNA of the CDR3: TGTGCCAGCATCCCTCCCCCAGGGAGCTACAATGAGCAGTTCTTC.